The T cell receptor (beta chain) under discussion was sequenced for a study of yellow fever vaccine responses in identical twins. TCRdb itself ran the RT-PCR reads through MiXCR, one entry per CDR3 protein. The profile covers approximately 11,000 distinct CDR3 sequences, with under 85% appearing a single time and almost 7.5% taken by the ten largest. The CDR3 spans 13 residues. V dropped 1 base and J dropped 1 base, with 7 bases sitting between them. The germline gives CDR1 DFQATT, CDR2 SNEGSKA (reference sequence). Sequenced material: T cells from blood (PBMCs), unsorted or a sorted subset (not recorded which), taken before or after yellow fever vaccination (not recorded which). The V and J genes are TRBV20-1 and TRBJ1-1; D unclear. The receptor's source is a woman between 18 and 30 years old who received the yellow fever vaccine. The DNA of the CDR3 is TGCAGTGCTAGAGGTGGACGGAACACTGAAGCTTTCTTT. Encoded protein: CSARGGRNTEAFF.